Sequencing of this T cell receptor (beta chain) was carried out in a study of monozygotic twins with inflammatory bowel disease. TCRdb re-called the 5' RACE reads and catalogs CDR3 proteins one per entry, DNA excluded. This sample's table reports about 420,000 distinct CDR3 sequences. In germline, CDR1 is LNHDA, CDR2 SQIVND (reference sequence). The CDR3 contains 14 residues. The TCR originated in a human donor with ulcerative colitis or Crohn's disease, or a healthy co-twin of an affected twin (not recorded which). The sample taken for sequencing was blood. The chain uses TRBV19 and TRBJ2-5; the D call of TRBD2 rests on TCRdb alone, since no DNA is present to check it. CDR3 protein: CASSITSREETQYF.